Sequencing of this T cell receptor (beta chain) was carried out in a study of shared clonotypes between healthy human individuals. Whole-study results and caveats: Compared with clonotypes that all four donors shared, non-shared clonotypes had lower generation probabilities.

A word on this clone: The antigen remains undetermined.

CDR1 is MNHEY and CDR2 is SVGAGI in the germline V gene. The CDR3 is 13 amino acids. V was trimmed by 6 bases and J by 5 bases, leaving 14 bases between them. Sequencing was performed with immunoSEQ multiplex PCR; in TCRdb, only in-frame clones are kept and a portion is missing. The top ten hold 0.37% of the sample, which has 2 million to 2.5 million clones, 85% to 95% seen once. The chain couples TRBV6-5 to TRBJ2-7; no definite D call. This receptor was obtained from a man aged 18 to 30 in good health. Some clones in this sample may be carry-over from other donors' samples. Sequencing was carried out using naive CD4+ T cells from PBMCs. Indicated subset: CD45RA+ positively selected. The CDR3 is CASRRISWDEQYF. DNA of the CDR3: TGTGCCAGCAGGAGGATCTCCTGGGACGAGCAGTACTTC.